This is a list of T cell receptor beta chains from one sample in a study of pediatric ulcerative colitis. Clones were read by immunoSEQ multiplex PCR, and TCRdb kept only the in-frame ones, dropping some. The table lists 37,000 or so clones, approximately 87% of them singletons. Material for sequencing was blood. These receptors were taken from a girl aged 5 to 17 with moderate ulcerative colitis. Each CDR3 is given with its conserved first and last residue. Each record gives: V gene, D gene, CDR3 length, J gene, clone size, CDR3 DNA, CDR3 protein. D genes are given only for firm matches. For some rows the clone size is stated as once, few or many, or as a class when expanded; others skip it.

>TRBV7-9|TRBD1|15|TRBJ1-4|NA
TGTGCCAGCAGTTCGCAGGACAGGGGGGATGAAAAACTGTTTTTT
CASSSQDRGDEKLFF
>TRBV19|TRBD1|12|TRBJ1-1|NA
TGTGCCAGTAGTATCGGGACAGCGGAAGCTTTCTTT
CASSIGTAEAFF
>TRBV7-3|NA|12|TRBJ2-7|NA
TGTGCCAGCAGCCACGTCGGGTCAGAGCAGTACTTC
CASSHVGSEQYF
>TRBV19|NA|13|TRBJ1-6|few
TGTGCCACCCGATGGGACCCTAATTCACCCCTCCACTTT
CATRWDPNSPLHF
>TRBV30|NA|14|TRBJ2-2|NA
TGTGCCTGGAGCTGGGACTTCTACACCGGGGAGCTGTTTTTT
CAWSWDFYTGELFF
>TRBV15|TRBD1|18|TRBJ1-3|NA
TGTGCCACCAGCAGAGATTCGCGATACAGGGGGAAGGGAAACACCATATATTTT
CATSRDSRYRGKGNTIYF
>TRBV29-1|NA|14|TRBJ2-6|NA
TGCAGCATCATTGGTGGCTCTGGGGCCAACGTCCTGACTTTC
CSIIGGSGANVLTF
>TRBV4-1|TRBD1|15|TRBJ1-1|few
TGCGCCAGCAGCCAAGATGCAGGGGGCATAACTGAAGCTTTCTTT
CASSQDAGGITEAFF
>TRBV29-1|TRBD2|14|TRBJ2-5|NA
TGCAGCGTTGTGATAGCGGGAGTTCAAGAGACCCAGTACTTC
CSVVIAGVQETQYF
>TRBV11-1|TRBD1|14|TRBJ1-2|NA
TGTGCCAGCAGCCCCCGACAGGGGGGAAATGGCTACACCTTC
CASSPRQGGNGYTF
>TRBV29-1|NA|14|TRBJ1-1|NA
TGCAGCGTTGTCCCCCCCGGATTCAACACTGAAGCTTTCTTT
CSVVPPGFNTEAFF
>TRBV4-1|NA|14|TRBJ1-4|once
TGCGCCAGCAGCCCACAGGGAACTAATGAAAAACTGTTTTTT
CASSPQGTNEKLFF
>TRBV19|TRBD1|15|TRBJ1-3|NA
TGTGCCAGTAGTTTAGACAGGGAAGGTGGAAACACCATATATTTT
CASSLDREGGNTIYF
>TRBV18|NA|13|TRBJ1-2|NA
TGTGCCAGCTCACCCGGACTTAACTATGGCTACACCTTC
CASSPGLNYGYTF
>TRBV2|NA|13|TRBJ1-1|NA
TGTGCCAGCACGCAGGGAAGGGGCACTGAAGCTTTCTTT
CASTQGRGTEAFF
>TRBV7-2|NA|14|TRBJ1-1|NA
TGTGCCAGCAGCTTACTGGAGGGTACCACTGAAGCTTTCTTT
CASSLLEGTTEAFF
>TRBV27|NA|13|TRBJ2-5|NA
TGTGCCAGCAGTTACGGGATCCAAGAGACCCAGTACTTC
CASSYGIQETQYF
>TRBV7-8|NA|18|TRBJ1-4|NA
TGTGCCAGCAGTAAAGGGAGCGCCTTATGGGGCTCGGGGGAAAAACTGTTTTTT
CASSKGSALWGSGEKLFF
>TRBV7-2|NA|15|TRBJ1-1|NA
TGTGCCAGCAGCTTTTGGAAGACAGGGAACACTGAAGCTTTCTTT
CASSFWKTGNTEAFF
>TRBV28|NA|13|TRBJ2-2|NA
TGTGCCAGCAGTTTCAGGAACACCGGGGAGCTGTTTTTT
CASSFRNTGELFF
>TRBV5-6|TRBD1|19|TRBJ1-4|once
TGTGCCAGCAGGCGCCGGGACAGGGGGGCCAGAGCAACTAATGAAAAACTGTTTTTT
CASRRRDRGARATNEKLFF
>TRBV7-2|TRBD2|17|TRBJ2-3|NA
TGTGCCAGCAGTCCCGGGACTAGCGGGGGAAGCACAGATACGCAGTATTTT
CASSPGTSGGSTDTQYF
>TRBV6-5|NA|15|TRBJ2-7|NA
TGTGCCAGCAGTTACTCGGCAGGCCGCTACTACGAGCAGTACTTC
CASSYSAGRYYEQYF
>TRBV28|TRBD1|14|TRBJ1-5|few
TGTGCCAGCTGGACAGGGGGCGACAATCAGCCCCAGCATTTT
CASWTGGDNQPQHF
>TRBV6-5|NA|15|TRBJ2-7|NA
TGTGCCAGCAGTTTTCGAACCCTAGAGACCTACGAGCAGTACTTC
CASSFRTLETYEQYF
>TRBV4-3|NA|14|TRBJ2-1|NA
TGCGCCAGCAGCCTGACGGGCTCTTACAATGAGCAGTTCTTC
CASSLTGSYNEQFF
>TRBV11-2|NA|13|TRBJ2-2|NA
TGTGCCAGCAGCTTAGTAGGGCCCGGGGAGCTGTTTTTT
CASSLVGPGELFF
>TRBV28|NA|15|TRBJ2-7|NA
TGTGCCAGCGGCCCTCCACTGGGGGGTACCTACGAGCAGTACTTC
CASGPPLGGTYEQYF
>TRBV9|NA|15|TRBJ1-2|NA
TGTGCCAGCAGCGGACAAAGGGACATAAGCTATGGCTACACCTTC
CASSGQRDISYGYTF
>TRBV4-3|NA|15|TRBJ1-1|few
TGCGCCAGCAGCCAAGAAATTGTCGTGACGAACGAAGCTTTCTTT
CASSQEIVVTNEAFF
>TRBV6-4|TRBD2|15|TRBJ2-3|NA
TGTGCCAGCAGTATAACTAGCGGGAGCACAGATACGCAGTATTTT
CASSITSGSTDTQYF
>TRBV7-2|NA|14|TRBJ1-6|NA
TGTGCCAGCAGCATCGTGGACCGCAATTCACCCCTCCACTTT
CASSIVDRNSPLHF
>TRBV11-2|TRBD2|18|TRBJ2-2|NA
TGTGCCAGCAGCTCCACCGACGGACTAGCGGTGAACACCGGGGAGCTGTTTTTT
CASSSTDGLAVNTGELFF
>TRBV4-2|NA|13|TRBJ2-5|NA
TGTGCCAGCAGCCAAGAGGGGGCAGAGACCCAGTACTTC
CASSQEGAETQYF
>TRBV5-1|TRBD2|15|TRBJ2-3|NA
TGCGCCAGCAGGGAAGCTAGCGGGGGCACAGATACGCAGTATTTT
CASREASGGTDTQYF
>TRBV27|NA|13|TRBJ2-3|NA
TGTGCCAGCAGCCCAAGAGTGACAGATACGCAGTATTTT
CASSPRVTDTQYF
>TRBV5-6|NA|15|TRBJ1-4|few
TGTGCCAGCAGCCAGAGGACAACCAGGAATGAAAAACTGTTTTTT
CASSQRTTRNEKLFF
>TRBV19|TRBD1|14|TRBJ2-5|NA
TGTGCCAGCCAACCCGGACAGGCCGTGGAGACCCAGTACTTC
CASQPGQAVETQYF
>TRBV7-8|NA|16|TRBJ1-3|once
TGTGCCAGCAGCTTAGCACGGTCCGTATCCGGAAACACCATATATTTT
CASSLARSVSGNTIYF
>TRBV28|NA|14|TRBJ1-5|NA
TGTGCCAGTCGAAGGCAGGCCAGCAATCAGCCCCAGCATTTT
CASRRQASNQPQHF
>TRBV7-9|TRBD2|16|TRBJ2-2|NA
TGTGCCAGCAGCTTGGGACTAGCGGGAAGTACCGGGGAGCTGTTTTTT
CASSLGLAGSTGELFF
>TRBV11-3|NA|15|TRBJ2-2|NA
TGTGCCAGCAGCCGCATGAGCGCGGCCTCCGGGGAGCTGTTTTTT
CASSRMSAASGELFF
>TRBV5-1|TRBD1|14|TRBJ2-7|NA
TGCGCCAGCAGCTCCGGACAGGGGGCCTACGAGCAGTACTTC
CASSSGQGAYEQYF
>TRBV11-2|TRBD1|15|TRBJ1-1|NA
TGTGCCAGCAGCTCCGGGACAGTAGGTATCACTGAAGCTTTCTTT
CASSSGTVGITEAFF
>TRBV28|NA|13|TRBJ1-2|medium-sized
TGTGCCAGCAGTTTCGAGGGTTGGGGTTTTTTATCCTTC
CASSFEGWGFLSF
>TRBV5-8|NA|14|TRBJ1-1|NA
TGTGCCAGCAGCTTGCCTTCAGCGGGCACTGAAGCTTTCTTT
CASSLPSAGTEAFF
>TRBV25-1|TRBD1|14|TRBJ2-1|NA
TGTGCCAGCAGTGGGCTTAGGGGGCGGGATGAGCAGTTCTTC
CASSGLRGRDEQFF
>TRBV28|NA|16|TRBJ2-1|once
TGTGCCAGCAGTCGCCGCAGGGCAGGCGAATACAATGAGCAGTTCTTC
CASSRRRAGEYNEQFF